The T cell receptor (beta chain) under discussion was sequenced for a study of blood T cell repertoires in COVID-19. Study details: COVID-19 samples collected from the United States, Italy and Spain covered acute and convalescent phases. Sample material is recorded as cDNA or gDNA derived from T cells, B-cell-depleted T cells, or PBMCs.

CDR1 and CDR2 from the germline V gene are LNHNV and YYDKDF (reference sequence). V was pared by 7 bases and J by 7 bases, with 19 bases between. CDR3 length: 15 residues. Authors' data handling: For nucleated cells, counts were estimated from reference gene primer amplification. Data came from immunoSEQ multiplex PCR; TCRdb stores just in-frame clones and leaves some out. That table furnishes V, J and clone size, whereas the DNA furnished D and trimming. The data show some 96,000 clones, almost 80% seen once. Sequenced sample: peripheral blood. The rearrangement uses TRBV15 and TRBJ1-4; D might be TRBD1 (6 bases). This receptor was obtained from a man between 65 and 85 years old with active or convalescent COVID-19. CDR3 in DNA: TGTGCCACCACCAACACTAGGACAGCAGCTGAAAAACTGTTTTTT. Residues: CATTNTRTAAEKLFF. Complete variable domain (other parts from reference TRBV15 and TRBJ1-4): DAMVIQNPRYQVTQFGKPVTLSCSQTLNHNVMYWYQQKSSQAPKLLFHYYDKDFNNEADTPDNFQSRRPNTSFCFLDIRSPGLGDTAMYLCATTNTRTAAEKLFFGSGTQLSVL.